Listed below are T cell receptor beta chains from one sample, sequenced in a study of T cell repertoires in cytomegalovirus infection. No antigen has been assigned to these receptors. One entry per CDR3 protein, called by TCRdb with MiXCR from the reads. The data contain some 200,000 distinct CDR3 sequences, about 38% of them seen just once; the ten biggest clones take up around 60%. The sequencing used CD8+ T cells from cultured PBMCs, collected from culture after CMV antigen stimulation. All receptors derive from a human donor in good health (CMV status not recorded). Some clones in this sample may be carry-over from other donors' samples. The CDR3 runs from the conserved cysteine through the conserved F or W. A D gene is named only where the DNA matches it firmly. Rows give clone size only sometimes, using once, few, many, or a class for an expanded clone.

J gene,CDR3 length,D gene,clone size,V gene,CDR3 protein,CDR3 DNA
TRBJ2-1,11,TRBD2,.,TRBV30,CAWKEGTSEDF,TGTGCCTGGAAGGAGGGTACTAGCGAGGACTTC
TRBJ1-6,17,.,few,TRBV7-8,CASSLDPVSSYNSPLHF,TGTGCCAGCAGCTTAGATCCAGTCAGCTCCTATAATTCACCCCTCCACTTT
TRBJ1-1,12,.,.,TRBV11-2,CASTSDSPEAFF,TGTGCCAGCACCTCCGACAGTCCTGAAGCTTTCTTT
TRBJ2-1,19,TRBD2,.,TRBV19,CASSIGPGGAGQHYNEQFF,TGTGCCAGTAGTATAGGGCCCGGGGGGGCCGGGCAACATTACAATGAGCAGTTCTTC
TRBJ1-4,15,.,few,TRBV9,CASSVEGAANEKLFF,TGTGCCAGCAGCGTAGAAGGGGCTGCGAATGAAAAACTGTTTTTT
TRBJ2-7,15,TRBD1,.,TRBV19,CASSIGGTGFGEQYF,TGTGCCAGTAGTATTGGAGGGACAGGGTTTGGCGAGCAGTACTTC
TRBJ2-5,15,.,.,TRBV7-9,CASSFSTKPQETQYF,TGTGCCAGCAGCTTCAGCACGAAGCCTCAAGAGACCCAGTACTTC
TRBJ1-1,16,.,few,TRBV27,CASSYSTTMKVTEAFF,TGTGCCAGCAGTTACTCCACGACCATGAAGGTCACTGAAGCTTTCTTT
TRBJ1-4,14,.,.,TRBV3-1,CASSQVDQVEKLFF,TGTGCCAGCAGCCAAGTCGACCAGGTTGAAAAACTGTTTTTT
TRBJ2-2,18,TRBD2,few,TRBV11-2,CASSLAPPAGDNTGELFF,TGTGCCAGCAGCTTAGCCCCTCCAGCGGGGGACAACACCGGGGAGCTGTTTTTT
TRBJ1-1,14,.,.,TRBV4-1,CASSQLPGGTEAFF,TGCGCCAGCAGCCAACTCCCTGGCGGGACTGAAGCTTTCTTT
TRBJ1-2,14,.,.,TRBV10-2,CASSDSGPLGGYTF,TGCGCCAGCAGTGATTCAGGACCCCTCGGGGGCTACACCTTC
TRBJ2-1,18,TRBD2,.,TRBV7-9,CASSLEGLAGSSYNEQFF,TGTGCCAGCAGCTTAGAAGGACTAGCGGGGAGCTCCTACAATGAGCAGTTCTTC
TRBJ2-5,15,.,.,TRBV7-9,CASSFNSGKQETQYF,TGTGCCAGCAGCTTTAACTCAGGGAAACAAGAGACCCAGTACTTC
TRBJ2-7,13,.,once,TRBV28,CASSRLRDHEQYF,TGTGCCAGCAGCCGACTAAGGGACCACGAGCAGTACTTC